A selection of T cell receptor beta chains follows, all from one sample in a study of blood T cell repertoires in COVID-19. The protocol was immunoSEQ multiplex PCR, while the TCRdb copy is restricted to in-frame clones and leaves out a portion. The sample lists around 38,000 clones, approximately 90% occurring once. Sequenced: peripheral blood. The receptors shown here come from a man between 60 and 70 years old with COVID-19, enrolled during active disease. The CDR3 runs from the conserved cysteine through the conserved F or W. The D gene is left open where the match is weak.

CDR3 | DNA | D | J | length | V
CASSDLDGRVNQPQHF | TGTGCCAGCAGCGACCTTGATGGCAGGGTCAATCAGCCCCAGCATTTT | NA | TRBJ1-5 | 16 | TRBV2
CASSLGSGFSYNEQFF | TGTGCCAGCAGCTTGGGGAGCGGTTTCTCCTACAATGAGCAGTTCTTC | NA | TRBJ2-1 | 16 | TRBV5-4
CASSRDSSSYNEQFF | TGTGCCAGCAGCCGAGACTCTAGCTCCTACAATGAGCAGTTCTTC | NA | TRBJ2-1 | 15 | TRBV7-3
CASSSTSGRHSYEQYF | TGCGCCAGCAGCTCGACAAGCGGGAGGCACTCCTACGAGCAGTACTTC | TRBD2 | TRBJ2-7 | 16 | TRBV5-1
CASSPSARTANTEAFF | TGTGCCAGCTCACCGAGTGCTCGGACAGCGAACACTGAAGCTTTCTTT | NA | TRBJ1-1 | 16 | TRBV18
CASSFKGEVKQYF | TGTGCCAGCAGCTTTAAAGGGGAAGTAAAGCAGTACTTC | NA | TRBJ2-7 | 13 | TRBV5-4
CASSLESGSPLHF | TGTGCCAGCAGCTTGGAGTCGGGATCACCCCTCCACTTT | NA | TRBJ1-6 | 13 | TRBV5-5
CASSWQGYGYTF | TGTGCCAGCAGCTGGCAGGGTTATGGCTACACCTTC | NA | TRBJ1-2 | 12 | TRBV28
CASSPRQATSTDTQYF | TGTGCCAGCAGCCCGAGACAAGCAACTAGCACAGATACGCAGTATTTT | NA | TRBJ2-3 | 16 | TRBV4-2
CASSVIGEDGYTF | TGTGCCAGCAGTGTGATAGGCGAGGATGGCTACACCTTC | NA | TRBJ1-2 | 13 | TRBV27
CASSVQQGVDEKLFF | TGCGCCAGCAGCGTACAACAGGGGGTAGATGAAAAACTGTTTTTT | TRBD1 | TRBJ1-4 | 15 | TRBV5-1
CASSLVGGTGGTEAFF | TGTGCCAGCAGCTTGGTAGGGGGTACAGGGGGCACTGAAGCTTTCTTT | TRBD1 | TRBJ1-1 | 16 | TRBV5-5
CAWSKKGQGSEKLFF | TGTGCCTGGAGCAAAAAGGGACAGGGGAGCGAAAAACTGTTTTTT | TRBD1 | TRBJ1-4 | 15 | TRBV30
CASIGTALSWDGYTF | TGTGCCAGTATTGGGACAGCCTTAAGCTGGGATGGCTACACCTTC | TRBD1 | TRBJ1-2 | 15 | TRBV19
CASSPGLAGEYEQFF | TGTGCCAGCAGCCCAGGACTAGCGGGAGAGTATGAGCAGTTCTTC | TRBD2 | TRBJ2-1 | 15 | TRBV11-2
CASSLGQTQYF | TGTGCCAGCAGCTTAGGGCAGACGCAGTATTTT | NA | TRBJ2-3 | 11 | TRBV7-8
CASSEGNRGRSANQPQHF | TGTGCCAGCAGTGAAGGAAACAGGGGGCGATCCGCAAATCAGCCCCAGCATTTT | TRBD1 | TRBJ1-5 | 18 | TRBV2
CASSERRGGYGYTF | TGTGCCAGCAGTGAAAGGAGAGGGGGCTATGGCTACACCTTC | NA | TRBJ1-2 | 14 | TRBV6-1